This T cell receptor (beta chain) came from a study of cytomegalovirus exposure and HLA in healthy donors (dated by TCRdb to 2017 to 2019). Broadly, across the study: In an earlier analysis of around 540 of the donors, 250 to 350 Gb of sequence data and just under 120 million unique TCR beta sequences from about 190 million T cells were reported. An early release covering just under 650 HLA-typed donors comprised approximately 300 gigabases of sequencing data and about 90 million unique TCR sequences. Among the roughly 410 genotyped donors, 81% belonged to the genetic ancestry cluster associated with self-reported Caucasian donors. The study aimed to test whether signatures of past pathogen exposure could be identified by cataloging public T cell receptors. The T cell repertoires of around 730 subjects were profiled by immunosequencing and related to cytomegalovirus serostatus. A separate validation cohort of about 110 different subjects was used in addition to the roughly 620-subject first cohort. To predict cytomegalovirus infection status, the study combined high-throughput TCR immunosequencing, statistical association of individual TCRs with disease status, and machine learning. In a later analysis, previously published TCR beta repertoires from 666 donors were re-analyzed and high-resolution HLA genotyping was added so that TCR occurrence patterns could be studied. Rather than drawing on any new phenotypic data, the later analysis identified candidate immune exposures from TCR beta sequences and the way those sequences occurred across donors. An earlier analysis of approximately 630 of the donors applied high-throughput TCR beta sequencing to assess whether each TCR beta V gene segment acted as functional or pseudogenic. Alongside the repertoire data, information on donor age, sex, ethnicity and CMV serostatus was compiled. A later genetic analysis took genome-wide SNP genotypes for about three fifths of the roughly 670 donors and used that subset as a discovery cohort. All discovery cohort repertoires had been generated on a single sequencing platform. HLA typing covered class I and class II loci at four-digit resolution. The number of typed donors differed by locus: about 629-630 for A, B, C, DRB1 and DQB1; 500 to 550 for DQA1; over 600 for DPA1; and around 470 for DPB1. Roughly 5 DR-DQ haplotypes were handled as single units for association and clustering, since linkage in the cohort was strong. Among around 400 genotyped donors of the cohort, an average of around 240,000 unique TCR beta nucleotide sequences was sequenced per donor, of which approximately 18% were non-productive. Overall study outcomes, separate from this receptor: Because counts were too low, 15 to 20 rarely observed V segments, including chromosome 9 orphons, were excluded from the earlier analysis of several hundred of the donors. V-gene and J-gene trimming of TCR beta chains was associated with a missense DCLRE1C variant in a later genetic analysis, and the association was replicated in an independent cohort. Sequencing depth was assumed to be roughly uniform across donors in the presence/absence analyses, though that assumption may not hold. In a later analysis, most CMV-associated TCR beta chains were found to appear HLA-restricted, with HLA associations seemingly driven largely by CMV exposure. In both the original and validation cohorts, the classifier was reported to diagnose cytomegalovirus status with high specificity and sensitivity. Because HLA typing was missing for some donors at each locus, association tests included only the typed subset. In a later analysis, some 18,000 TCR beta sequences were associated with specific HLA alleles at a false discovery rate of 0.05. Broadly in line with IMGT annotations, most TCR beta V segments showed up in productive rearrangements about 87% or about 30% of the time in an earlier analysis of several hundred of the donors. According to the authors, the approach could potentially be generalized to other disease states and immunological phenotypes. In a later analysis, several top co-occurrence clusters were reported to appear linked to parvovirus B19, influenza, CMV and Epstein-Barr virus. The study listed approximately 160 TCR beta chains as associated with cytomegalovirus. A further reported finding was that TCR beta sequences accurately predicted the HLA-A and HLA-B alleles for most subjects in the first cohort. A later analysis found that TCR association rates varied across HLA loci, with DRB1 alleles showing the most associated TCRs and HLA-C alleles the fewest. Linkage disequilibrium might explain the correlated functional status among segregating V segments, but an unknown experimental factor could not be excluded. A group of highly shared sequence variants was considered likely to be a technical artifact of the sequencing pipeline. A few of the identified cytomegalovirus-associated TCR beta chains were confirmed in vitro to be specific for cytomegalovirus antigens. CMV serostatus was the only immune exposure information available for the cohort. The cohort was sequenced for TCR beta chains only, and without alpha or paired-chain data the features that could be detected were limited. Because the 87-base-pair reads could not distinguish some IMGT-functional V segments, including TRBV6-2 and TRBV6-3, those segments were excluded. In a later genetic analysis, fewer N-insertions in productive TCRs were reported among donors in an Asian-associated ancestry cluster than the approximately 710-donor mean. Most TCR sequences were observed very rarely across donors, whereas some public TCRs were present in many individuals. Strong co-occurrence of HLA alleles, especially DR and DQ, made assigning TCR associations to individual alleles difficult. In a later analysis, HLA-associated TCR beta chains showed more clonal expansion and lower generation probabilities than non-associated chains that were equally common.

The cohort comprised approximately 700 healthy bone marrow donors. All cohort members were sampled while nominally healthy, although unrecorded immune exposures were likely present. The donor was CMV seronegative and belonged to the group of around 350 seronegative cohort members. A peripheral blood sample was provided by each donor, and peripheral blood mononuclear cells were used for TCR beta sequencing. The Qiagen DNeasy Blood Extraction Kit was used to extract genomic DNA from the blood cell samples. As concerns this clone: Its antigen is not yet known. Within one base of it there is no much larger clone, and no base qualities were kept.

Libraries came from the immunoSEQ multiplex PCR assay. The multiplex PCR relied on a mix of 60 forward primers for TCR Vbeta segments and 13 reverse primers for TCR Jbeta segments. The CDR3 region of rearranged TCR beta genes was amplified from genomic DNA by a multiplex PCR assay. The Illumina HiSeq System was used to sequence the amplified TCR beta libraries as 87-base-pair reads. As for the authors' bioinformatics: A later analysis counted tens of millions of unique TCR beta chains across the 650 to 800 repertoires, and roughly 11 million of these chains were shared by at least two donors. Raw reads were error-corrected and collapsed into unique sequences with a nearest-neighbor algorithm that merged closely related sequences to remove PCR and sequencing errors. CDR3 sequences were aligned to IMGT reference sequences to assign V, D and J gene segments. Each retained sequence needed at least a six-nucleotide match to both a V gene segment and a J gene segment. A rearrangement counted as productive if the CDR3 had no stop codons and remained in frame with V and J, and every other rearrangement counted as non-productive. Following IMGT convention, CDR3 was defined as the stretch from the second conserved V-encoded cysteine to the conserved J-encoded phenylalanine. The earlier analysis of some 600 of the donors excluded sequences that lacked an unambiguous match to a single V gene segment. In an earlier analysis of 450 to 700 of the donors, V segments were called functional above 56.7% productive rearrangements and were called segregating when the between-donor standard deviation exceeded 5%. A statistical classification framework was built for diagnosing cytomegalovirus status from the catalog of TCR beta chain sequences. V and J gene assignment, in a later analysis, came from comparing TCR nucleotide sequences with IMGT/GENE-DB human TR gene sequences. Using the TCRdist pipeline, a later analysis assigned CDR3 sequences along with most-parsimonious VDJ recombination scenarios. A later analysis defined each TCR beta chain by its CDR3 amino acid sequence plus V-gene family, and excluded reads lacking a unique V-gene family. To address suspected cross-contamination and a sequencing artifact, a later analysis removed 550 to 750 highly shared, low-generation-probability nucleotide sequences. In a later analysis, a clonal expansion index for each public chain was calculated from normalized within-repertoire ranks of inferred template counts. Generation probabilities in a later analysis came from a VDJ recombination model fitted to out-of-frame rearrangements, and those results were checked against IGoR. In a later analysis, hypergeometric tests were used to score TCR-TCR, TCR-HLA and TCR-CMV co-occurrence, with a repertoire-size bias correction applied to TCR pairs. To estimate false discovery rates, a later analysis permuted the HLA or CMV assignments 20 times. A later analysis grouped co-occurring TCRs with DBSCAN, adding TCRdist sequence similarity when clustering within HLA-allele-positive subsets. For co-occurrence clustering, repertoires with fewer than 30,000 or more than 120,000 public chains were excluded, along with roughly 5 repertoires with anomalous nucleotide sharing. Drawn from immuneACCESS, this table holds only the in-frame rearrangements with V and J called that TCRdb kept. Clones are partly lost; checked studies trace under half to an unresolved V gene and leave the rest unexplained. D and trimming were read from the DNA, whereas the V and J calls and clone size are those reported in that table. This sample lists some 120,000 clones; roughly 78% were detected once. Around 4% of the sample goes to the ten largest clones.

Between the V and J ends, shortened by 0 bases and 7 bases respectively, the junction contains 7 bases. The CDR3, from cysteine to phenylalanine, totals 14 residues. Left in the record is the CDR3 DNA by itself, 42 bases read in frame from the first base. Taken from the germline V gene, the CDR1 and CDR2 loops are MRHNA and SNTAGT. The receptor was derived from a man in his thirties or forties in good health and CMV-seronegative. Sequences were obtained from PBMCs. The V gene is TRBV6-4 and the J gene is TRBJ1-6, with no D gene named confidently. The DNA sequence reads TGTGCCAGCAGTGACTCACAGTACAATTCACCCCTCCACTTT. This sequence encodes CASSDSQYNSPLHF.